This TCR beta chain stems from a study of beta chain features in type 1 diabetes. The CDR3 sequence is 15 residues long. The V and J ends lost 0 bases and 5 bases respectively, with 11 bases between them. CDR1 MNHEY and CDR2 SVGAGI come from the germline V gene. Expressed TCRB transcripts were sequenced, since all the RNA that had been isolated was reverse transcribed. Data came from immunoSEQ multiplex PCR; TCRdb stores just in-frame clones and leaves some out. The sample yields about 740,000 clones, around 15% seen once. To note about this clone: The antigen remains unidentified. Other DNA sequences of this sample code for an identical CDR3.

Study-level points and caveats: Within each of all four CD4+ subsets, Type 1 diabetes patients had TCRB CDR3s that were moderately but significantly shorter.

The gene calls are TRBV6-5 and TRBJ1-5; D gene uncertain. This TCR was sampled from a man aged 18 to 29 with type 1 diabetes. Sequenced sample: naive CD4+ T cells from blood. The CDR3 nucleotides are TGTGCCAGCAGTTACTCGAGTCGAGTTGATCAGCCCCAGCATTTT. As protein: CASSYSSRVDQPQHF.